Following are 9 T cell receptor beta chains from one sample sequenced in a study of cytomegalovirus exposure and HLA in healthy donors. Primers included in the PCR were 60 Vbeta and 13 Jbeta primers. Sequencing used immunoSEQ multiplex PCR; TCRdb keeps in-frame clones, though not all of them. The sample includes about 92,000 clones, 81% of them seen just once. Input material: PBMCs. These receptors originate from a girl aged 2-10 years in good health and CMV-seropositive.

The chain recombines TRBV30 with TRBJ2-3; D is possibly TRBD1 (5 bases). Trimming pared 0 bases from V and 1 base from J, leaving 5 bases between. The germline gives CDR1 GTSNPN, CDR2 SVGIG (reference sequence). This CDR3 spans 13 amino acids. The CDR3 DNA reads TGTGCCTGGAGTGTAGGGGGCACAGATACGCAGTATTTT. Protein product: CAWSVGGTDTQYF.

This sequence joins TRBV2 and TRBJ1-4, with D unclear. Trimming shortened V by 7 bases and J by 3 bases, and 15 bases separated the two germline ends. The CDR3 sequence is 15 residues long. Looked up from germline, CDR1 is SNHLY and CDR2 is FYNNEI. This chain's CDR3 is CASKFRPAANEKLFF. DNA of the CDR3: TGTGCCAGCAAATTTCGGCCTGCGGCTAATGAAAAACTGTTTTTT.

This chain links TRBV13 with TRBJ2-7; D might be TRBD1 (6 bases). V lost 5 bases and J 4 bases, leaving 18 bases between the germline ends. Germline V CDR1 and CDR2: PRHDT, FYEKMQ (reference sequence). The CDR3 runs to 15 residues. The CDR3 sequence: CASSPLLDRPYEQYF. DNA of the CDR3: TGTGCCAGCAGCCCTCTTTTAGACAGGCCGTACGAGCAGTACTTC.

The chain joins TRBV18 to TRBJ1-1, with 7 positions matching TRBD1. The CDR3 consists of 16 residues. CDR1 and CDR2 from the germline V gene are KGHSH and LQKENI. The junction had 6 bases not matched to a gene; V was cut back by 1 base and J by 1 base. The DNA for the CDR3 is TGTGCCAGCTCACCACAGGGGGCGCAGACGAACACTGAAGCTTTCTTT. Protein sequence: CASSPQGAQTNTEAFF.

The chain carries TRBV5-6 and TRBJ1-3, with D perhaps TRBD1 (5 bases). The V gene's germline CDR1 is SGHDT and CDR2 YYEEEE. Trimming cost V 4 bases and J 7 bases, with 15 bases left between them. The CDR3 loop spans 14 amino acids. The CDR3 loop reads CASSPRWGVNTIYF. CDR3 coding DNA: TGTGCCAGCAGCCCCCGTTGGGGGGTGAACACCATATATTTT.

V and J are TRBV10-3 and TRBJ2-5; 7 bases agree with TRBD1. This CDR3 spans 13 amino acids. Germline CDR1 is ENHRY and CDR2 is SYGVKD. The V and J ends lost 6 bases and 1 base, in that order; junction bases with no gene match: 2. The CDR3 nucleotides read TGTGCCATCAGGGGACAGAGCCAAGAGACCCAGTACTTC. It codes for CAIRGQSQETQYF.

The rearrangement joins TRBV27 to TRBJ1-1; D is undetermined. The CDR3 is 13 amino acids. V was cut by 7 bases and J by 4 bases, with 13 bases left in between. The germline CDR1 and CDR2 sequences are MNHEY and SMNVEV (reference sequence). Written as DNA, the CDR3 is TGTGCCAGCACATCGGCGGCATTCACTGAAGCTTTCTTT. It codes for CASTSAAFTEAFF.

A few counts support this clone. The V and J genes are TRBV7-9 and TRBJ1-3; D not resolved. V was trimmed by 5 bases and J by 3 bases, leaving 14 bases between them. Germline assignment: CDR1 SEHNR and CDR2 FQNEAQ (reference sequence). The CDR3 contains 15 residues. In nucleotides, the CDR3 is TGTGCCAGCAGCCACGGCCCAACAGATGGAAACACCATATATTTT. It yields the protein CASSHGPTDGNTIYF.

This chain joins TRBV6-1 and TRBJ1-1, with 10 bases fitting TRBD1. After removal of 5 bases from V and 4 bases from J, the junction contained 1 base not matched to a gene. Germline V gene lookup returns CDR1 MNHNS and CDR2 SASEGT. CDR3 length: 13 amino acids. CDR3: CASSRTGGTEAFF. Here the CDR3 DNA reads TGTGCCAGCAGTAGGACAGGGGGCACTGAAGCTTTCTTT.